These 8 T cell receptor beta chains originate from one sample sequenced in a study of blood T cells in healthy people across ages. A sample-barcoded 5' primer and a J-beta primer mix were used in a second PCR of roughly 7 to 11 cycles. TCRdb recomputed calls from the 5' RACE reads with MiXCR, one row per CDR3 protein. The profile shows 1.5 million to 2 million distinct CDR3 sequences, around 42% of them singletons. Material for sequencing was blood. Receptors were obtained from a human donor in good health.

This chain connects TRBV6-5 to TRBJ2-5; TRBD1 matches at 9 bases. The J call may be faulty, since TRBJ2-7 better matches the DNA end. The CDR3 covers 18 residues. Germline-derived CDR1 and CDR2 are MNHEY and SVGAGI. In DNA form, the CDR3 reads TGTGCCAGCAGTTACTTCCTAGGAACCGGGACAGGGATCCACGAGCAGTACTTC. This encodes CASSYFLGTGTGIHEQYF.

The chain uses TRBV6-1 and TRBJ1-2; perhaps TRBD1 as D (5 bases). With 6 bases removed from V and 4 bases from J, the gap between germline ends came to 24 bases. The CDR3 has 17 amino acids. Germline V CDR1 and CDR2: MNHNS, SASEGT. The CDR3 reads CASRKGLTLETSYGYTF. Here the CDR3 DNA reads TGTGCCAGCAGAAAGGGACTAACTCTCGAAACATCCTATGGCTACACCTTC.

This clonotype was picked up many times. J is TRBJ2-7 and V is TRBV7-2; D is undetermined. V was pared by 3 bases and J by 2 bases, with 8 bases between. Germline V gives CDR1 SGHTA, CDR2 FQGNSA. The CDR3 totals 13 residues. CDR3 sequence (DNA): TGTGCCAGCAGCTTTAAAGGCCCCTACGAGCAGTACTTC. It is translated as CASSFKGPYEQYF.

This clonotype was seen a single time. The chain joins TRBV11-3 to TRBJ2-5; the match to TRBD2 covers 11 bases. CDR1 and CDR2 (germline): SGHNT, YENEEA. V gave up 8 bases and J gave up 7 bases; unmatched junction bases: 6. The CDR3 covers 13 residues. CDR3 nucleotide sequence: TGTGCCAGCCGGGCTAGCGGGGGGTCGACCCAGTACTTC. This sequence encodes CASRASGGSTQYF. The full variable domain, in which reference TRBV11-3 and TRBJ2-5 provide the parts outside the CDR3, is EAGVVQSPRYKIIEKKQPVAFWCNPISGHNTLYWYLQNLGQGPELLIRYENEEAVDDSQLPKDRFSAERLKGVDSTLKIQPAELGDSAVYLCASRASGGSTQYFGPGTRLLVL.

V gene TRBV5-1 combines with J gene TRBJ2-1; D uncertain. The germline V and J ends were trimmed by 0 bases and 6 bases, with 10 bases remaining between them. Germline V gene sequence: CDR1 SGHRS, CDR2 YFSETQ. CDR3 length: 14 residues. The CDR3 here is CASSLALASNEQFF. The CDR3 DNA is TGCGCCAGCAGCTTGGCTCTGGCGAGCAATGAGCAGTTCTTC. Complete variable domain (other parts from reference TRBV5-1 and TRBJ2-1): KAGVTQTPRYLIKTRGQQVTLSCSPISGHRSVSWYQQTPGQGLQFLFEYFSETQRNKGNFPGRFSGRQFSNSRSEMNVSTLELGDSALYLCASSLALASNEQFFGPGTRLTVL.

Points on this clonotype: At one end the junction does not follow the germline gene, possibly because of a read error. The chain employs TRBV28 and TRBJ2-4; D may be TRBD1 (6 bases). The DNA end favors TRBJ2-7, so the J call may be wrong. Germline CDR1 MDHEN, CDR2 SYDVKM. The CDR3 contains 15 residues. Written as DNA, the CDR3 is TGTGCCAGCAGCCGGGGACAAATCGCCTCCCACGAGCAGTACTTC. As protein: CASSRGQIASHEQYF.

This chain joins TRBV4-2 and TRBJ1-2, with D maybe TRBD1 (5 bases). The CDR3 loop spans 16 amino acids. V lost 4 bases, J lost 4 bases, and 19 bases lay in between. CDR1 LGHNA and CDR2 YNFKEQ come from the germline V gene. CDR3 sequence (DNA): TGTGCCAGCAGCCCGGGGGGAGGGCGCGGGAGCTATGGCTACACCTTC. Encoded protein: CASSPGGGRGSYGYTF.

The chain has TRBV30 and TRBJ2-4, with TRBD1 matching 9 bases. TRBJ2-7 explains the end of the DNA better; the J call may be wrong. Germline CDR1 GTSNPN, CDR2 SVGIG (reference sequence). The CDR3 has 13 amino acids. The CDR3 bases are TGTGCCTGGGACGGACAGGGGTTGGGCGAGCAGTACTTC. Translated: CAWDGQGLGEQYF.